These 16 T cell receptor beta chains were sequenced from one sample in a study (dated by TCRdb to the mid-2010s). Library method: 5' RACE. TCRdb lists the instrument as Illumina MiSeq. TCRdb reprocessed the public reads (quality trimming at Q25 with fastp, clone calling with MiXCR) and kept in-frame beta chains. Rows with a matching CDR3 protein are joined into one entry that keeps the most common DNA and genes. A total of about 40,000 distinct CDR3 sequences appear in this sample, about 19% of them only once. Together, the top ten hold approximately 3% of the sample. The material sequenced was naive CD4+ T cells sorted from a lymph node. The cell subset or site label for this specimen denotes: naive CD4+ T cells, CD4+CD45RA+CD25-. These receptor sequences come from a female donor with breast cancer.

This clonotype was detected a few times. V and J are TRBV5-1 and TRBJ1-3; 7 bases align to TRBD1. CDR1 and CDR2 from the germline V gene are SGHRS and YFSETQ. The V and J ends lost 4 bases and 2 bases, in that order; junction bases with no gene match: 3. The CDR3 covers 14 residues. CDR3: CASSPTGTGNTIYF. The DNA for the CDR3 is TGCGCCAGCAGCCCGACAGGGACTGGAAACACCATATATTTT. Complete variable domain (other parts from reference TRBV5-1 and TRBJ1-3): KAGVTQTPRYLIKTRGQQVTLSCSPISGHRSVSWYQQTPGQGLQFLFEYFSETQRNKGNFPGRFSGRQFSNSRSEMNVSTLELGDSALYLCASSPTGTGNTIYFGEGSWLTVV.

The table lists this clonotype with many counts. The chain's CDR3 is CASSRLADNEQFF. CDR3 DNA sequence: TGTGCCAGCAGCCGGCTAGCAGACAATGAGCAGTTCTTC. The chain joins TRBV4-2 to TRBJ2-1, with D perhaps matching TRBD2 (5 bases). V was trimmed by 4 bases and J by 5 bases, leaving 9 bases between them. CDR3 length: 13 amino acids. Germline values: CDR1 LGHNA, CDR2 YNFKEQ.

This clonotype was detected only a few times. This chain joins TRBV5-1 and TRBJ2-7; TRBD1 aligns across 9 bases. V was clipped by 4 bases and J by 3 bases; unmatched bases: 11. CDR3 size: 16 residues. Germline V gene data show CDR1 as SGHRS and CDR2 as YFSETQ. The CDR3 protein is CASSGDRPGQGYEQYF. The CDR3, as DNA: TGCGCCAGCAGCGGGGATAGACCGGGACAGGGCTACGAGCAGTACTTC.

On this clonotype: This may arise from a read error, as a much more abundant clone is one base away. Given the absence of the conserved phenylalanine or tryptophan at the CDR3 end, a read error is likely. The rearrangement joins TRBV5-1 to TRBJ2-3, with D uncertain. The CDR3 consists of 15 residues. V gave up 0 bases and J gave up 2 bases, with 10 bases separating them. The germline V gene encodes CDR1 SGHRS and CDR2 YFSETQ. As DNA, the CDR3 is TGCGCCAGCAGCTTGGGAGTGCAGGCCACAGATACGCAGTATTCT. This sequence encodes CASSLGVQATDTQYS.

In this sample, this clonotype turned up many times. The chain couples TRBV20-1 to TRBJ2-7, with TRBD2 matching over 9 bases. Germline lookup yields CDR1 DFQATT and CDR2 SNEGSKA (reference sequence). The CDR3 is 13 amino acids. Unmatched junction bases numbered 3, after V lost 3 bases and J lost 3 bases. The CDR3 region is CSASGTSSYEQYF. As DNA, the CDR3 is TGCAGTGCTAGCGGGACTAGCAGCTACGAGCAGTACTTC.

This clonotype was detected a few times. CDR3 coding DNA: TGTGCCAGCAGTGACTATCGCCTTATTCAGTTCTTC. Amino acids: CASSDYRLIQFF. The V call is TRBV28, the J call TRBJ2-1; D is possibly TRBD2 (5 bases). In germline, CDR1 is MDHEN, CDR2 SYDVKM. The CDR3 spans 12 residues. Trimming took off 5 bases at V and 13 bases at J, with 15 bases between the two ends.

The rearrangement links TRBV11-3 to TRBJ2-7; maybe TRBD2 (6 bases). The V gene's germline CDR1 is SGHNT and CDR2 YENEEA. The CDR3 extends over 14 amino acids. Trimming stripped 5 bases from V and 2 bases from J, with 13 bases between. The CDR3 DNA is TGTGCCAGCAGCCCAGGAGGGACGGCCTACGAGCAGTACTTC. This sequence encodes CASSPGGTAYEQYF.

This clonotype appeared many times. The V and J genes are TRBV7-9 and TRBJ1-1; D possibly corresponds to TRBD1 (6 bases). This CDR3 is 14 amino acids long. Trimming left V 1 base short and J 8 bases short, with 14 bases between. Germline CDR1 is SEHNR and CDR2 is FQNEAQ (reference sequence). In DNA, the CDR3 is TGTGCCAGCAGCTTAGTGTGGCGGGGGGCCGAAGCTTTCTTT. Amino acid sequence: CASSLVWRGAEAFF. The full variable domain, completed using reference TRBV7-9 and TRBJ1-1, is DTGVSQNPRHKITKRGQNVTFRCDPISEHNRLYWYRQTLGQGPEFLTYFQNEAQLEKSRLLSDRFSAERPKGSFSTLEIQRTEQGDSAMYLCASSLVWRGAEAFFGQGTRLTVV.

The chain joins TRBV6-2 or TRBV6-3 to TRBJ2-7; perhaps TRBD1 as D (5 bases). V was pared by 2 bases and J by 2 bases, with 7 bases between. This CDR3 has 13 amino acids. Germline lookup yields CDR1 MNHEY and CDR2 SVGEGT. CDR3 amino acids: CASSYGATYEQYF. The CDR3 nucleotides are TGTGCCAGCAGTTACGGGGCAACCTACGAGCAGTACTTC.

This clonotype appeared many times. The chain combines TRBV5-6 with TRBJ1-1; TRBD1 might be the D (5 bases). V lost 1 base, J lost 1 base, and 11 bases lay in between. Germline V CDR1 and CDR2: SGHDT, YYEEEE. The CDR3 is made up of 15 amino acids. The DNA of the CDR3 is TGTGCCAGCAGCTTGTATGACAGAGGGAACACTGAAGCTTTCTTT. Its protein is CASSLYDRGNTEAFF.

This clonotype occurred once. The J gene is TRBJ2-5, the V gene TRBV20-1; 7 positions match TRBD2. The germline gives CDR1 DFQATT, CDR2 SNEGSKA (reference sequence). J was trimmed by 9 bases and V by 3 bases; bases with no gene match: 4. This CDR3 spans 11 amino acids. In DNA form, the CDR3 reads TGCAGTGCTAGCCTTGGGGGGGCCCAGTACTTC. Protein: CSASLGGAQYF.

Comments on this clonotype: Because it lacks the conserved phenylalanine or tryptophan at the end, this CDR3 is likely a read error. The DNA is omitted, as the CDR3 cannot be located on it reliably, and the CDR3 follows TCRdb's listing. The rearrangement links TRBV6-1 to TRBJ2-5; the tabulated D call, TRBD1, remains unverified against the DNA. Germline CDR1 reads MNHNS; CDR2 reads SASEGT. The CDR3 numbers 11 amino acids, ends counted. CDR3 sequence: CASSVWTVYSL.

The chain employs TRBV30 and TRBJ1-6; D remains ambiguous. Germline-derived CDR1 and CDR2 are GTSNPN and SVGIG (reference sequence). There are 13 residues in the CDR3. Trimming shortened V by 7 bases and J by 11 bases, and 18 bases separated the two germline ends. CDR3 protein: CASLSGLSTPLHF. CDR3 nucleotide sequence: TGTGCCTCCCTTTCGGGCTTGAGCACACCCCTCCACTTT. The complete variable domain, with remaining parts taken from reference TRBV30 and TRBJ1-6, reads SQTIHQWPATLVQPVGSPLSLECTVEGTSNPNLYWYRQAAGRGLQLLFYSVGIGQISSEVPQNLSASRPQDRQFILSSKKLLLSDSGFYLCASLSGLSTPLHFGNGTRLTVT.

Here the CDR3 reads CASSSPGQANYGYTF. The CDR3 coding sequence is TGTGCCAGCAGTTCCCCGGGACAGGCTAACTATGGCTACACCTTC. The rearrangement uses TRBV28 and TRBJ1-2; 8 nucleotides match TRBD1. The V gene end was trimmed by 4 bases and the J gene end by 0 bases; junction bases not matched to a gene: 4. Germline values: CDR1 MDHEN, CDR2 SYDVKM. The CDR3 is made up of 15 amino acids.

This chain links TRBV19 with TRBJ1-1; tentatively, D is TRBD1 (6 bases). Between the trimmed V and J ends, which lost 5 bases and 1 base, there was a span of 17 bases. Germline loops: CDR1 LNHDA, CDR2 SQIVND (reference sequence). This CDR3 comprises 16 residues. CDR3 sequence reads: CASSSARGRGNTEAFF. In DNA form, the CDR3 reads TGTGCCAGTAGTTCTGCCAGGGGAAGGGGGAACACTGAAGCTTTCTTT.

This clonotype was picked up a small number of times. A read error is possible here, since a much larger clone lies one base away. The rearrangement uses TRBV20-1 and TRBJ2-3; 9 bases align to TRBD2. Germline V gene data show CDR1 as DFQATT and CDR2 as SNEGSKA (reference sequence). The CDR3 consists of 17 residues. CDR3 region: CSTRDNERTSGTDTQYF. The CDR3 DNA reads as TGCAGTACTAGAGATAACGAGAGGACTAGCGGCACAGATACGCAGTATTTT.